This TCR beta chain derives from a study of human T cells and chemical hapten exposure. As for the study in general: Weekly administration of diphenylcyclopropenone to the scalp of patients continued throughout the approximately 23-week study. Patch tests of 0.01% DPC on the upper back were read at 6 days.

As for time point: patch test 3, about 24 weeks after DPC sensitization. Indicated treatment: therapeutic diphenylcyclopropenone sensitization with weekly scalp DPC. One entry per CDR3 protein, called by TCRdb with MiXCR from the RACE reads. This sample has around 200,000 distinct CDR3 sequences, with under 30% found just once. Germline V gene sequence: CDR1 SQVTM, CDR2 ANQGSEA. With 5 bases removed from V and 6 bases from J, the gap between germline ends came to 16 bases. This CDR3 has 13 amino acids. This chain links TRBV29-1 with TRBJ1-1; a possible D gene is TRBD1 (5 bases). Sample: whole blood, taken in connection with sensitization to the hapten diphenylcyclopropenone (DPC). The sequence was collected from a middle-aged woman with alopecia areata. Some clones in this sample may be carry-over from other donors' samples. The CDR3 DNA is TGCAGCGTTCGGCTTGGGGGGATTTCTGAAGCTTTCTTT. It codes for CSVRLGGISEAFF.